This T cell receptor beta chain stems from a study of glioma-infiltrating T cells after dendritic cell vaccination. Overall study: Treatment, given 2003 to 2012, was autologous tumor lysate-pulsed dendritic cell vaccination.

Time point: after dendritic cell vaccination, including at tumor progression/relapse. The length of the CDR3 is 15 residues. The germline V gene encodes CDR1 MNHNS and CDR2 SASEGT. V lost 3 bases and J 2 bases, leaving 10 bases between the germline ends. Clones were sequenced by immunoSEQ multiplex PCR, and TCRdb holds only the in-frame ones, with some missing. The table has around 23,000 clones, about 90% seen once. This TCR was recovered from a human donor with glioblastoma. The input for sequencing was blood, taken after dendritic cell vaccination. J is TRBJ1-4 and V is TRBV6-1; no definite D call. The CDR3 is CASSDRSLTNEKLFF. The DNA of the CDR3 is TGTGCCAGCAGTGATAGGAGTCTCACTAATGAAAAACTGTTTTTT.